A single sample is the source of the 21 T cell receptor beta chains below, sequenced in a study of shared clonotypes between healthy human individuals. Repertoires were generated with immunoSEQ multiplex PCR, while TCRdb's copy carries only in-frame clones and drops some. The table shows around 720,000 clones, with approximately 73% occurring only once. The sequencing input was memory CD4+ T cells sorted from blood. Subset defined: CD45RA-negative fraction. All receptors come from a woman under 40 in good health.

This sequence joins TRBV11-1 and TRBJ1-2, with 9 bases matching TRBD1. CDR1 and CDR2 from the germline V gene are SGHAT and FQDESV (reference sequence). The CDR3 spans 16 residues. With V trimmed by 4 bases and J by 2 bases, 8 bases remained unmatched. This chain's CDR3 is CASSSPLGQGNYGYTF. In DNA form, the CDR3 reads TGTGCCAGCAGCTCACCCCTGGGACAGGGAAACTATGGCTACACCTTC.

A word on this clone: A far larger clone is just one base off, so this is likely a read error. V usage is TRBV18 and J usage is TRBJ2-2, with 10 bases lining up with TRBD1. After removal of 3 bases from V and 10 bases from J, the junction contained 5 bases not matched to a gene. This CDR3 spans 14 amino acids. CDR1 KGHSH and CDR2 LQKENI come from the germline V gene. CDR3 protein: CASSPTGGDEELFF. The CDR3 nucleotides read TGTGCCAGCTCACCGACAGGGGGCGACGAGGAGCTGTTTTTT.

The rearrangement uses TRBV5-1 and TRBJ2-3; TRBD2 matches 9 bases. From germline, CDR1 is SGHRS and CDR2 YFSETQ. This CDR3 has 16 amino acids. V was clipped by 2 bases and J by 3 bases; unmatched bases: 7. CDR3: CASSFGGRASTDTQYF. DNA for the CDR3: TGCGCCAGCAGCTTTGGCGGGAGGGCCAGTACAGATACGCAGTATTTT.

The J gene is TRBJ2-2, the V gene TRBV29-1; 7 nucleotides agree with TRBD1. Unmatched junction bases numbered 5, after V lost 7 bases and J lost 3 bases. Germline values: CDR1 SQVTM, CDR2 ANQGSEA. The CDR3 covers 13 residues. CDR3 protein: CSADRVDTGELFF. The DNA for the CDR3 is TGCAGCGCCGACAGGGTGGACACCGGGGAGCTGTTTTTT.

This clone was detected once. This chain connects TRBV7-9 to TRBJ1-4; D ambiguous. Trimming removed 5 bases at V and 10 bases at J, with 11 bases between. The CDR3 extends over 12 amino acids. Germline CDR1 SEHNR, CDR2 FQNEAQ (reference sequence). This CDR3 is CASSTPEGKLFF. The CDR3 DNA reads TGTGCCAGCAGCACACCCGAGGGAAAACTGTTTTTT.

Concerning this clone itself: A much bigger clone sits one base away, suggesting this may be a read error. J is TRBJ1-2 and V is TRBV28, with 7 bases matching TRBD1. Germline lookup yields CDR1 MDHEN and CDR2 SYDVKM. The V gene end was trimmed by 4 bases and the J gene end by 4 bases; junction bases not matched to a gene: 3. This CDR3 region has 13 residues. CDR3 region: CASSSDRAYGYTF. As DNA, the CDR3 is TGTGCCAGCAGTTCAGACAGGGCCTATGGCTACACCTTC.

The chain couples TRBV14 to TRBJ2-1; weak D call: TRBD2 (5 bases). Germline CDR1 SGHDN, CDR2 FVKESK. There are 16 residues in the CDR3. V dropped 1 base and J dropped 9 bases, with 19 bases sitting between them. The CDR3 DNA follows: TGTGCCAGCAGCCAAGTATGGTCTAGCCTAGAAGGTGAGCAGTTCTTC. Its protein product is CASSQVWSSLEGEQFF.

V is TRBV7-6 and J is TRBJ2-1; D might be TRBD2 (5 bases). This CDR3 comprises 13 residues. From germline, CDR1 is SGHVS and CDR2 FNYEAQ. The V end was cut by 5 bases, the J end by 5 bases, with 10 bases between. The CDR3 DNA follows: TGTGCCAGCAGCGGGAGCCCCCACAATGAGCAGTTCTTC. Translating gives CASSGSPHNEQFF.

The CDR3 region has the DNA TGTGCCAGCAGCTTAGCAGGGTCCCTCTACGAGCAGTACTTC. The encoded protein is CASSLAGSLYEQYF. The chain employs TRBV11-2 and TRBJ2-7, with TRBD1 as a possible D gene (5 bases). The CDR3 loop spans 14 amino acids. Germline V gene lookup returns CDR1 SGHAT and CDR2 FQNNGV. V was shortened by 1 base and J by 3 bases, with 10 bases between the two germline ends.

The chain carries TRBV28 and TRBJ1-6, with unresolved D. Germline CDR1 reads MDHEN; CDR2 reads SYDVKM. This CDR3 contains 16 residues. Trimming removed 1 base at V and 7 bases at J, with 14 bases between. CDR3 bases: TGTGCCAGCAGTTTATACTCAGACCCGCTAAATTCACCCCTCCACTTT. Translated: CASSLYSDPLNSPLHF.

This sequence joins TRBV10-1 and TRBJ2-5; 9 nucleotides line up with TRBD2. This CDR3 is built from 13 residues. Per the germline V gene, CDR1 is WNHNN and CDR2 is SYGVQD (reference sequence). The J segment lost 4 bases and the V segment lost 4 bases, leaving 1 base of the junction unmatched. The CDR3 nucleotides read TGCGCCAGCAGTGCGCGGGGGGGAGAGACCCAGTACTTC. Translated: CASSARGGETQYF.

V gene TRBV28 combines with J gene TRBJ2-2; D call uncertain. Trimming removed 8 bases from V and 0 bases from J, with 7 bases in between. Germline CDR1 is MDHEN and CDR2 is SYDVKM. CDR3 length equals 13 residues. DNA for the CDR3: TGTGCCAGCCATGGGGCGAACACCGGGGAGCTGTTTTTT. Its translation: CASHGANTGELFF.

V is TRBV2 and J is TRBJ2-5; the match to TRBD2 covers 10 bases. Germline CDR1 and CDR2: SNHLY and FYNNEI. The CDR3 is made up of 15 amino acids. Unmatched junction bases numbered 4, after V lost 1 base and J lost 5 bases. Here the CDR3 DNA reads TGTGCCAGCAGTGAAGGGCTAGCGGGAGACGAGACCCAGTACTTC. Its protein is CASSEGLAGDETQYF.

V and J are TRBV5-4 and TRBJ2-1; D is undetermined. The V gene's germline CDR1 is SGHNT and CDR2 YYREEE (reference sequence). Between the trimmed V and J ends, which lost 1 base and 0 bases, there was a span of 8 bases. The CDR3 is 15 residues long. The CDR3 coding sequence is TGTGCCAGCAGCTTGATCGGAAGCTCCTACAATGAGCAGTTCTTC. It is translated as CASSLIGSSYNEQFF.

The genes are TRBV28 and TRBJ2-3, with TRBD2 matching over 7 bases. This CDR3 comprises 19 residues. V shed 6 bases, J shed 2 bases, and the junction held 20 bases outside the gene matches. Germline lookup yields CDR1 MDHEN and CDR2 SYDVKM. CDR3 loop: CASSPPAVSGGKATDTQYF. CDR3 coding DNA: TGTGCCAGCAGCCCGCCAGCAGTTTCGGGGGGTAAAGCCACAGATACGCAGTATTTT.

V usage is TRBV2 and J usage is TRBJ2-3; TRBD1 matches at 8 bases. CDR3 size: 14 residues. The trim removed 5 bases at V and 4 bases at J, leaving 5 bases unmatched. The germline gives CDR1 SNHLY, CDR2 FYNNEI. The chain's CDR3 is CASSSGQVADTQYF. DNA for the CDR3: TGTGCCAGCAGTTCGGGACAGGTCGCAGATACGCAGTATTTT.

This chain links TRBV11-2 with TRBJ1-5; D gene ambiguous. The CDR3 loop spans 13 amino acids. Germline loops: CDR1 SGHAT, CDR2 FQNNGV. Deletions cut 0 bases from V and 9 bases from J, with 9 bases between. CDR3 loop: CASSLDETTPQHF. The DNA for the CDR3 is TGTGCCAGCAGCTTAGATGAAACGACGCCCCAGCATTTT.

Concerning this clone itself: Other DNA variants within this sample encode the same CDR3. The chain links TRBV19 to TRBJ2-3; no firm D call. V dropped 1 base and J dropped 2 bases, with 4 bases sitting between them. Germline V gene data show CDR1 as LNHDA and CDR2 as SQIVND (reference sequence). The length of the CDR3 is 13 residues. The CDR3 nucleotides read TGTGCCAGTAGTATAGCGGCCACAGATACGCAGTATTTT. This encodes CASSIAATDTQYF.

The chain links TRBV28 to TRBJ2-1; 10 nucleotides align to TRBD2. CDR1 is MDHEN and CDR2 is SYDVKM in the germline V gene. There are 15 residues in the CDR3. The V gene end was trimmed by 8 bases and the J gene end by 8 bases; junction bases not matched to a gene: 12. The CDR3 protein is CASATSGRGWDEQFF. Written as DNA, the CDR3 is TGTGCCAGCGCGACTAGCGGGCGGGGTTGGGATGAGCAGTTCTTC.

The rearrangement joins TRBV6-5 to TRBJ2-7; D gene uncertain. Trimming stripped 6 bases from V and 3 bases from J, with 12 bases between. Germline CDR1 and CDR2: MNHEY and SVGAGI. The CDR3 sequence is 13 residues long. The CDR3 spells CASSFQARYEQYF. CDR3 DNA: TGTGCCAGCAGCTTCCAGGCGCGCTACGAGCAGTACTTC.

The V and J genes are TRBV28 and TRBJ2-7; no firm D call. With 6 bases removed from V and 7 bases from J, the gap between germline ends came to 16 bases. The CDR3 sequence is 13 residues long. Germline CDR1 MDHEN, CDR2 SYDVKM. The CDR3, as DNA: TGTGCCAGCAGAGAGCGTAGGGTAGGAGAGCAGTACTTC. It specifies CASRERRVGEQYF.